The 8 T cell receptor beta chains given below trace back to one sample, sequenced in a study of T cells expressing NK-cell markers. Reanalyzing the 5' RACE reads, TCRdb keeps one entry per CDR3 protein, without DNA. This table holds some 280,000 distinct CDR3 sequences. What was sequenced was blood T cells: a sorted CD56 or NKG2C T cell subset, CD4+ or CD8+ T cells, or bulk PBMC T cells (not recorded which). These receptors were collected from a man younger than 35 in good health.

This chain uses TRBV12-3 or TRBV12-4 with TRBJ2-5. The CDR3 has 13 amino acids. The CDR3 here is CASSYFSGEAQYF.

V and J are TRBV5-1 and TRBJ2-4; TCRdb reports TRBD2, a call that lacks DNA to check it against. Germline loops: CDR1 SGHRS, CDR2 YFSETQ. This CDR3 contains 18 residues. The CDR3 loop is CASSLAVRPATSKNIQYF.

The chain has TRBV29-1 and TRBJ2-2; TCRdb's D gene call, TRBD2, goes unchecked for lack of DNA. The CDR3 extends over 14 amino acids. The germline CDR1 and CDR2 sequences are SQVTM and ANQGSEA. The CDR3: CSVGLAGVRGELFF.

The chain is built from TRBV29-1 and TRBJ2-1. This CDR3 has 13 amino acids. In germline, CDR1 is SQVTM, CDR2 ANQGSEA. The CDR3 loop reads CSPQFIINNEQFF.

The chain uses TRBV9 and TRBJ2-5; TCRdb's D gene call, TRBD1, goes unchecked for lack of DNA. The CDR3 runs to 15 residues. Germline CDR1 is SGDLS and CDR2 is YYNGEE. CDR3 sequence reads: CASSVDGLGVETQYF.

The chain links TRBV19 to TRBJ2-7; TCRdb selects TRBD1, and the lack of DNA leaves this call unchecked. CDR1 and CDR2 from the germline V gene are LNHDA and SQIVND (reference sequence). The CDR3 spans 15 residues. This CDR3 reads CASSLPGQGSHEQYF.

The chain joins TRBV12-3 or TRBV12-4 to TRBJ2-2; TCRdb's assignment of TRBD2 cannot be checked, as there is no DNA. The CDR3 contains 14 residues. CDR3: CASSRGGPTGELFF.

The V call is TRBV7-9, the J call TRBJ1-4; TCRdb designates TRBD1, a call that cannot be tested without DNA. Germline values: CDR1 SEHNR, CDR2 FQNEAQ (reference sequence). This CDR3 is built from 14 residues. CDR3 region: CASSSTGSIEKLFF.